What follows describes a single TCR beta chain. This specimen comes from a study of T cell responses to AZD1222 COVID-19 vaccine. Using immunoSEQ multiplex PCR, the repertoire was profiled, and TCRdb retains in-frame clones only, with some absent. The repertoire holds 100,000 to 150,000 clones, with roughly 89% as singletons. J was trimmed by 4 bases and V by 5 bases; bases with no gene match: 6. The CDR3 consists of 13 residues. The V gene's germline CDR1 is GTSNPN and CDR2 SVGIG (reference sequence). This clonotype was sampled from an adult in good health. V gene TRBV30 combines with J gene TRBJ2-7; 9 bases match TRBD1. Sample: peripheral blood, taken on day 0 of AZD1222 vaccination. CDR3 sequence: CAWGTGNGYEQYF. The DNA for the CDR3 is TGTGCCTGGGGGACAGGGAATGGTTACGAGCAGTACTTC.